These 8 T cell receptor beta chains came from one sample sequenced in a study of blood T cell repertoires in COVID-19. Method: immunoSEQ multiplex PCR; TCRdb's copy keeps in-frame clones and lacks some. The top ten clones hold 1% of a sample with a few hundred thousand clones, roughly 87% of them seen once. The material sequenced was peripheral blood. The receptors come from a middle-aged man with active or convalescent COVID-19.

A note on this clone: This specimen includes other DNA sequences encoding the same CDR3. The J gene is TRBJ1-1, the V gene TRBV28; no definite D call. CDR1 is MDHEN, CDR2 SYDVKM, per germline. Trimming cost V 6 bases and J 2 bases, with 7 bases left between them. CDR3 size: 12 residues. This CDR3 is CASSPLNTEAFF. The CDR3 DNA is TGTGCCAGCAGCCCCCTTAACACTGAAGCTTTCTTT. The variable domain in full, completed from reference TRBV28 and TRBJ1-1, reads DVKVTQSSRYLVKRTGEKVFLECVQDMDHENMFWYRQDPGLGLRLIYFSYDVKMKEKGDIPEGYSVSREKKERFSLILESASTNQTSMYLCASSPLNTEAFFGQGTRLTVV.

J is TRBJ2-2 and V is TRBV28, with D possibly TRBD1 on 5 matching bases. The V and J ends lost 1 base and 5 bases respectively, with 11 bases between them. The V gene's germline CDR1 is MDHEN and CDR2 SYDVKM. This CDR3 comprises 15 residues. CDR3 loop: CASSLFAAGTGELFF. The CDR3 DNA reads TGTGCCAGCAGTTTATTCGCGGCAGGGACCGGGGAGCTGTTTTTT.

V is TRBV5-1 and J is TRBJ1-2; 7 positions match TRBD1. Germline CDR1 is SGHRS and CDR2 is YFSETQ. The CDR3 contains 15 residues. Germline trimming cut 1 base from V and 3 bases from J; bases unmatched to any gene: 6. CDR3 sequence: CASSLMSGGHYGYTF. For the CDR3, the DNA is TGCGCCAGCAGCTTGATGTCAGGGGGGCACTATGGCTACACCTTC.

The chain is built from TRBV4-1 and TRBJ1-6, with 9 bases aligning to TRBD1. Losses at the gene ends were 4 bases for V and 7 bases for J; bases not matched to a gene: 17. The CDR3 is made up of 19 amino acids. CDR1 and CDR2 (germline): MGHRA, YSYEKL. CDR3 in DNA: TGCGCCAGCAGCCCCCAAGAGTACTTACAGGGGGCCTCGAATTCACCCCTCCACTTT. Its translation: CASSPQEYLQGASNSPLHF.

CDR3 DNA sequence: TGTGCCATCAGTGAGTCAAGAGGTAGGGACAGGGGTCCTGGCTACACCTTC. This translates into CAISESRGRDRGPGYTF. V usage is TRBV10-3 and J usage is TRBJ1-2; 10 nucleotides align to TRBD1. J was trimmed by 7 bases and V by 0 bases; bases with no gene match: 11. This CDR3 region has 17 residues. Germline V gene data show CDR1 as ENHRY and CDR2 as SYGVKD.

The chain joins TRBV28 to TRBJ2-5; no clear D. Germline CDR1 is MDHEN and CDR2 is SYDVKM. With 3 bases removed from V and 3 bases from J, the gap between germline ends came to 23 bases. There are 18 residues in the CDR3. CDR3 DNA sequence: TGTGCCAGCAGTTTTTCCACGGGTCACCACATCGACGAAGAGACCCAGTACTTC. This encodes CASSFSTGHHIDEETQYF. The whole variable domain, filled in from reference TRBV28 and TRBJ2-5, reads DVKVTQSSRYLVKRTGEKVFLECVQDMDHENMFWYRQDPGLGLRLIYFSYDVKMKEKGDIPEGYSVSREKKERFSLILESASTNQTSMYLCASSFSTGHHIDEETQYFGPGTRLLVL.

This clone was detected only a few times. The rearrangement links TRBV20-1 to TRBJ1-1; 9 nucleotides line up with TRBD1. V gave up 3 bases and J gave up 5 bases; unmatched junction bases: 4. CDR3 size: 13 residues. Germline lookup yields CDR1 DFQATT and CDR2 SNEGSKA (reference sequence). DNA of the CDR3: TGCAGTGCTAGTACAGGGGGCGCGACTGAAGCTTTCTTT. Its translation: CSASTGGATEAFF.

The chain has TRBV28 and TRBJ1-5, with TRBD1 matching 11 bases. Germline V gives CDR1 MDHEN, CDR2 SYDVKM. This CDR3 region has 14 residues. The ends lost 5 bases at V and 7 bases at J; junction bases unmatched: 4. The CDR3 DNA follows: TGTGCCAGCAGTGGACAGGGGGCATGGCAGCCCCAGCATTTT. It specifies CASSGQGAWQPQHF.